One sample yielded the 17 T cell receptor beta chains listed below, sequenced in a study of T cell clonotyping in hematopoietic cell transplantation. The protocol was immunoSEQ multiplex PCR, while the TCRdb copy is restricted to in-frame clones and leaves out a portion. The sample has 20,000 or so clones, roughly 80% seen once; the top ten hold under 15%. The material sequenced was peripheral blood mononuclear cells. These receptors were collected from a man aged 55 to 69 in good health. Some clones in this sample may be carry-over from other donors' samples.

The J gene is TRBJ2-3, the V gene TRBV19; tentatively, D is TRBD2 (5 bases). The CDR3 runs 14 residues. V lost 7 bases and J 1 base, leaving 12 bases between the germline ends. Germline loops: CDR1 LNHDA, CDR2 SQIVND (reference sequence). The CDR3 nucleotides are TGTGCCAGTACCCCTAGGGAGCGCACAGATACGCAGTATTTT. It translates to CASTPRERTDTQYF.

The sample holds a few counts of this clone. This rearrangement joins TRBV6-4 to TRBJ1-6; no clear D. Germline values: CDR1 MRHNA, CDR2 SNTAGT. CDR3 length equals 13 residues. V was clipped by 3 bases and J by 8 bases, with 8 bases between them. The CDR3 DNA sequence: TGTGCCAGCAGTGAAGAATCCCATTCACCCCTCCACTTT. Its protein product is CASSEESHSPLHF.

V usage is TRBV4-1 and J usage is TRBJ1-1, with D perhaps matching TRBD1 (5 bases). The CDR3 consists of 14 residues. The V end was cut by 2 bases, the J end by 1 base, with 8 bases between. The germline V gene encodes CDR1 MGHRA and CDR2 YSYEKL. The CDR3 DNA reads TGCGCCAGCAGCCAACGGACACAGAACACTGAAGCTTTCTTT. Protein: CASSQRTQNTEAFF.

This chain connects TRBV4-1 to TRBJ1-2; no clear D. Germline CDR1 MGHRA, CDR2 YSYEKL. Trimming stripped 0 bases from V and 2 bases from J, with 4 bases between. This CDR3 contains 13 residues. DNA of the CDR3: TGCGCCAGCAGCCAAGAAGGGAACTATGGCTACACCTTC. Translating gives CASSQEGNYGYTF.

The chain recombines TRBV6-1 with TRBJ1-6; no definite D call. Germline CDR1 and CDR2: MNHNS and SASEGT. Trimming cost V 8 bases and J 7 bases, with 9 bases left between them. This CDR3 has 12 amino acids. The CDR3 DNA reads TGTGCCAGCTCGGGAGGGAATTCACCCCTCCACTTT. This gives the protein CASSGGNSPLHF.

CDR3 DNA: TGTGCCAGCAGCTTAGAGCGCCTGGGGGTTTTTACGATGGACACCATATATTTT. The encoded protein is CASSLERLGVFTMDTIYF. The rearrangement joins TRBV7-9 to TRBJ1-3, with a weak D call TRBD1 (5 bases). This CDR3 is built from 18 residues. With 1 base removed from V and 8 bases from J, the gap between germline ends came to 24 bases. Germline V gene lookup returns CDR1 SEHNR and CDR2 FQNEAQ (reference sequence).

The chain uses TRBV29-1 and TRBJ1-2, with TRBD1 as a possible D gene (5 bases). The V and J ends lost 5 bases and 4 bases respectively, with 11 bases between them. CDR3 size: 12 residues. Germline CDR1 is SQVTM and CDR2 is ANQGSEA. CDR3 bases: TGCAGCGTTACAGGAGAAATCTATGGCTACACCTTC. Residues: CSVTGEIYGYTF.

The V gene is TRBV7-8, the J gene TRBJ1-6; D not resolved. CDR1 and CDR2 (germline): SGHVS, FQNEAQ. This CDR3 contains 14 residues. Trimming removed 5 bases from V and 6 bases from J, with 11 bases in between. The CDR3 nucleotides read TGTGCCAGCAGCGTTAGTGGACCTAATTCACCCCTCCACTTT. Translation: CASSVSGPNSPLHF.

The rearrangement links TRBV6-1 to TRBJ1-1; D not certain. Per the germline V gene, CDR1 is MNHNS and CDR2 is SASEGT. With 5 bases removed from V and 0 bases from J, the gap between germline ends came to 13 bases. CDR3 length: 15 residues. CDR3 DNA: TGTGCCAGCAGTCTCCGGAGCCTCATGAACACTGAAGCTTTCTTT. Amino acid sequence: CASSLRSLMNTEAFF.

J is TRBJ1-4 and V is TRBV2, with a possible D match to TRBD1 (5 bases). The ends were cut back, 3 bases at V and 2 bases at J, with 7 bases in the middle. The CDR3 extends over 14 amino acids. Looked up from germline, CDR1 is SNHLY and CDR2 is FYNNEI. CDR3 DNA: TGTGCCAGCAGTGATTCAGGGACTAATGAAAAACTGTTTTTT. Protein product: CASSDSGTNEKLFF.

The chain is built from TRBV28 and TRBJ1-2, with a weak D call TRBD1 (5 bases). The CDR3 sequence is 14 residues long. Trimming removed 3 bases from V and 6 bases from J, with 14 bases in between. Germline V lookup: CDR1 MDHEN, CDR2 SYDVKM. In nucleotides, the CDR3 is TGTGCCAGCAGTTTGACCAGGGACGTCCATGGCTACACCTTC. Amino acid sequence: CASSLTRDVHGYTF.

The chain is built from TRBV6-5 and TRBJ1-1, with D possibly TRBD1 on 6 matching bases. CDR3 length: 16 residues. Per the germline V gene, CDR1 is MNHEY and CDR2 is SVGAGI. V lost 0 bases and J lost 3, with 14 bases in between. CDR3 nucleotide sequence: TGTGCCAGCAGTTACTCGTTCTCCGACAGGTACACTGAAGCTTTCTTT. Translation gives CASSYSFSDRYTEAFF.

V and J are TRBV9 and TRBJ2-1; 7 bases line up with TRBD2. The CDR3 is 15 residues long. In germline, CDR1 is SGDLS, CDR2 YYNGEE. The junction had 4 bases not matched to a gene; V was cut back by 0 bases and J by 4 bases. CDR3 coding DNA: TGTGCCAGCAGCGTAGGTCTAGCGGAATACAATGAGCAGTTCTTC. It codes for CASSVGLAEYNEQFF.

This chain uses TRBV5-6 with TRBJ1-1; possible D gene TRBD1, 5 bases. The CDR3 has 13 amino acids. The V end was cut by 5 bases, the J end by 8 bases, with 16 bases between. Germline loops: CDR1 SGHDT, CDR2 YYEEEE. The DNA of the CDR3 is TGTGCCAGCAGGGGGACGGCCGGGGGGGAAGCTTTCTTT. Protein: CASRGTAGGEAFF.

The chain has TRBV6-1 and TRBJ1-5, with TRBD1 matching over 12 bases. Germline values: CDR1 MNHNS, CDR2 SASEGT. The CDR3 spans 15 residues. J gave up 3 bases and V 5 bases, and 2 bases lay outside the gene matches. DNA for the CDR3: TGTGCCAGCAGTTGGGACAGGGGGCCCAATCAGCCCCAGCATTTT. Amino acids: CASSWDRGPNQPQHF.

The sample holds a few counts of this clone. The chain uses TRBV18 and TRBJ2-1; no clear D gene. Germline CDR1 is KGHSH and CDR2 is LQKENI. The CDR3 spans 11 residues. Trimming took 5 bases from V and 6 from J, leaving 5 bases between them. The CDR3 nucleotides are TGTGCCAGCTCAGTAGCCAATGAGCAGTTCTTC. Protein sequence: CASSVANEQFF.

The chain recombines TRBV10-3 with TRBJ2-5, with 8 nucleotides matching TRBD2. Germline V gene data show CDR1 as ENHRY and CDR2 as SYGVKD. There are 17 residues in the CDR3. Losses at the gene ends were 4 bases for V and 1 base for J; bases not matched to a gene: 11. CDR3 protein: CAISGGRGAGVQETQYF. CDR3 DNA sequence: TGTGCCATCAGTGGGGGGCGGGGAGCGGGGGTCCAAGAGACCCAGTACTTC.